The present T cell receptor (beta chain) was sequenced within a study of PD-1 blockade in classical Hodgkin lymphoma. Broader study findings: Baseline TCR diversity was reportedly lower in newly diagnosed patients than in healthy donors. It was reported as lower still in relapsed/refractory patients. Complete responders possessed baseline diversity comparable to newly diagnosed patients.

Germline V CDR1 and CDR2: SGHRS, YFSETQ. The V end was cut by 7 bases, the J end by 2 bases, with 16 bases between. The CDR3 is 14 amino acids. The time point denotes: cycle 4 day 1 (C4D1), after 6 weeks of nivolumab. Brentuximab vedotin exposure varied among the patients, all of whom had relapsed after autologous stem cell transplantation. Best overall response was complete response, partial response or progressive disease in these relapsed/refractory classical Hodgkin lymphoma patients. Details on this clone: Its cognate antigen is unknown.

Some clones are missing from TCRdb's copy, which holds only in-frame ones; the method was immunoSEQ multiplex PCR. Among tens of thousands of clones listed, approximately 92% were seen once. Material: peripheral blood mononuclear cells (PBMCs), obtained before the fourth cycle of nivolumab. This chain joins TRBV5-1 and TRBJ2-7; D remains unclear. The receptor's source is a human donor with classical Hodgkin lymphoma. In DNA, the CDR3 is TGCGCCAGCCTCGACTCCCCCCGGGCCTACGAGCAGTACTTC. Translating it yields CASLDSPRAYEQYF.